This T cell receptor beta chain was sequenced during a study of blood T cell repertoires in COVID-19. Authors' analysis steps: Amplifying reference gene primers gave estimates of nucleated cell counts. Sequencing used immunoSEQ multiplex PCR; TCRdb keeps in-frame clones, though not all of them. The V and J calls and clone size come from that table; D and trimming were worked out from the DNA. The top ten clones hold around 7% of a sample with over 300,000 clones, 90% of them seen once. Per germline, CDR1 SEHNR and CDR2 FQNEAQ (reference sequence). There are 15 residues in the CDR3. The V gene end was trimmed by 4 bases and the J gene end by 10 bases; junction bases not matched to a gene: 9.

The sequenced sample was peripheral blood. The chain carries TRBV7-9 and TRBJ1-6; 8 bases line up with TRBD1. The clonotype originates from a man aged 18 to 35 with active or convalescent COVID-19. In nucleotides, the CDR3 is TGTGCCAGCAGCTCGGACAGGGCGAAAGGGTCACCCCTCCACTTT. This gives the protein CASSSDRAKGSPLHF.